The present entry profiles one T cell receptor (beta chain) with its context. Authors' methods: For nucleated cells, counts were estimated from reference gene primer amplification. Only in-frame clones appear in the TCRdb table, and some are missing; sequencing was by immunoSEQ multiplex PCR. V and J calls and clone size are given by that table; D and trimming were obtained from the DNA. The repertoire includes about 160,000 clones, 65% to 85% of them detected once, and around 10% sits in the top ten. The sample originates from a study of blood T cell repertoires in COVID-19. Across the whole study: Samples came from the United States, Italy and Spain, spanning acute and convalescent COVID-19. From T cells, B-cell-depleted T cells, or PBMCs came the material, which was cDNA or gDNA.

CDR3 size: 16 residues. The clonotype comes from a man aged 55 to 69 with active or convalescent COVID-19. The V call is TRBV21-1, the J call TRBJ1-4; the DNA was not compared with TRBD1, the D call given in the table. TRBV21-1 is a documented pseudogene. Sequencing was performed on peripheral blood. The CDR3 is CASSKDGGQINEKLFF. The CDR3 DNA sequence: TGTGCCAGCAGCAAAGACGGCGGACAGATAAATGAAAAACTGTTTTTT.